The T cell receptor (beta chain) described here comes from a study of technical replicates of blood from several donors. Clones were sequenced by immunoSEQ multiplex PCR, and TCRdb holds only the in-frame ones, with some missing. The sample yields about 100,000 clones, roughly 94% seen once. This CDR3 has 13 amino acids. Germline V gene lookup returns CDR1 SGHNT and CDR2 YENEEA. V dropped 6 bases and J dropped 7 bases, with 13 bases sitting between them. The TCR was taken from a human donor in good health. Sequenced sample: T cells isolated from PBMCs. V usage is TRBV11-3 and J usage is TRBJ2-1; D possibly corresponds to TRBD2 (6 bases). The CDR3 is CASSSSEGNEQFF. The CDR3 DNA reads TGTGCCAGCAGTTCCTCGGAGGGGAATGAGCAGTTCTTC.